A selection of T cell receptor beta chains follows, all from one sample in a study of beta chain features in type 1 diabetes. Assay: immunoSEQ multiplex PCR; the TCRdb copy retains only in-frame clones and omits some. The sample holds 600,000 to 750,000 clones, around 12% seen once. Sequenced sample: naive CD4+ T cells from blood. The source of these receptors is a man aged 25-40 years with type 1 diabetes. CDR3s include the opening cysteine and the closing phenylalanine or tryptophan. A D gene is named only where the DNA matches it firmly. Not all rows give a size; the values are once, few, many and, for expanded clones, a class.

CDR3 protein	CDR3 DNA	clone size	J gene	D gene	V gene
CASSYPDREQFF	TGTGCCAGCAGTTACCCCGACAGGGAGCAGTTCTTC	NA	TRBJ2-1	NA	TRBV6-6
CASSQVGGPKNIQYF	TGTGCCAGCAGCCAAGTCGGCGGGCCTAAAAACATTCAGTACTTC	NA	TRBJ2-4	NA	TRBV14
CASSPGQMNTGELFF	TGTGCCAGCTCACCGGGACAGATGAACACCGGGGAGCTGTTTTTT	few	TRBJ2-2	TRBD1	TRBV18
CASSYSPGRYEQYF	TGTGCCAGCAGTTACTCCCCGGGGCGCTACGAGCAGTACTTC	NA	TRBJ2-7	NA	TRBV6-6
CASSFRGPGSTDTQYF	TGCGCCAGCAGCTTTAGGGGGCCAGGGAGCACAGATACGCAGTATTTT	few	TRBJ2-3	TRBD1	TRBV5-1
CASSEVSTTNQPQHF	TGTGCCAGCAGTGAGGTCAGCACGACCAATCAGCCCCAGCATTTT	few	TRBJ1-5	NA	TRBV2
CAWYDGGSGTKEFF	TGTGCCTGGTATGATGGGGGTTCGGGAACAAAGGAGTTCTTC	few	TRBJ2-1	NA	TRBV30
CASSSRQGANEKLFF	TGTGCCAGCAGTTCCCGACAGGGAGCTAATGAAAAACTGTTTTTT	few	TRBJ1-4	TRBD1	TRBV28
CASSYPGTGGTEAFF	TGTGCCAGCTCTTATCCCGGGACAGGGGGCACTGAAGCTTTCTTT	NA	TRBJ1-1	TRBD1	TRBV7-2
CASSPDTSTDTQYF	TGTGCCAGCTCACCTGACACTAGCACAGATACGCAGTATTTT	few	TRBJ2-3	NA	TRBV18
CSVDVFRGGQGNEQFF	TGCAGCGTTGATGTATTTCGGGGTGGACAGGGCAATGAGCAGTTCTTC	few	TRBJ2-1	TRBD1	TRBV29-1
CASSAQVQENTEAFF	TGTGCCAGCAGTGCACAGGTACAAGAGAACACTGAAGCTTTCTTT	NA	TRBJ1-1	NA	TRBV9
CASRTVAGGPDTQYF	TGCGCCAGCAGAACCGTAGCGGGGGGTCCAGATACGCAGTATTTT	NA	TRBJ2-3	TRBD2	TRBV5-1
CASSSDSRGNQPQHF	TGTGCCAGCAGCTCGGACAGCCGCGGCAATCAGCCCCAGCATTTT	NA	TRBJ1-5	NA	TRBV7-2
CASSYGQSQETQYF	TGCGCCAGCAGCTACGGACAGAGCCAAGAGACCCAGTACTTC	NA	TRBJ2-5	NA	TRBV5-1
CASSPTIAGVSNEQFF	TGTGCCAGTAGCCCGACTATAGCGGGGGTCTCAAATGAGCAGTTCTTC	NA	TRBJ2-1	TRBD2	TRBV19
CASSPQAMNTEAFF	TGTGCCAGCAGCCCCCAGGCTATGAACACTGAAGCTTTCTTT	few	TRBJ1-1	NA	TRBV7-2
CASSRPVLGTQYF	TGTGCCAGCAGCCGCCCAGTTTTAGGGACGCAGTATTTT	many	TRBJ2-3	NA	TRBV14
CASSSTYEQYF	TGTGCCAGCAGCTCGACCTACGAGCAGTACTTC	few	TRBJ2-7	NA	TRBV7-9
CASNPQGFGYGYTF	TGTGCCAGTAACCCACAGGGGTTTGGTTATGGCTACACCTTC	NA	TRBJ1-2	TRBD1	TRBV19
CASSGVGQGDEKLFF	TGTGCCAGCAGCGGGGTCGGCCAAGGGGATGAAAAACTGTTTTTT	NA	TRBJ1-4	NA	TRBV9
CVESGGPYNEQFF	TGTGTGGAGAGCGGAGGTCCCTACAATGAGCAGTTCTTC	few	TRBJ2-1	NA	TRBV11-2
CASSLRDRGHGYTF	TGTGCCAGCAGTCTTCGGGACAGGGGCCATGGCTACACCTTC	few	TRBJ1-2	TRBD1	TRBV7-2
CASNVTPYNSPLHF	TGTGCCAGCAACGTAACCCCCTATAATTCACCCCTCCACTTT	few	TRBJ1-6	NA	TRBV28